A single sample gave rise to the 21 T cell receptor beta chains below, sequenced in a study of shared clonotypes between healthy human individuals. Here immunoSEQ multiplex PCR was the method, and the copy in TCRdb shows in-frame clones only, minus some. The data contain under 600,000 clones, approximately 95% of them seen just once; the ten biggest clones take up 0.05% to 0.08%. Material: naive CD4+ T cells sorted from blood. Noted subset: CD45RA+ positively selected. All receptors derive from a woman aged 25-40 years in good health.

The gene calls are TRBV10-3 and TRBJ2-1; possible D gene TRBD2, 5 bases. This CDR3 comprises 17 residues. Germline V gene sequence: CDR1 ENHRY, CDR2 SYGVKD. V lost 2 bases, J lost 10 bases, and 24 bases lay in between. CDR3 coding DNA: TGTGCCATCAGTGAGGATCCCCCCCTAGCACCTAGAGGGGAGCAGTTCTTC. It codes for CAISEDPPLAPRGEQFF.

The V and J genes are TRBV20-1 and TRBJ1-1; tentatively, D is TRBD1 (5 bases). This CDR3 has 11 amino acids. CDR1 is DFQATT, CDR2 SNEGSKA, per germline (reference sequence). Trimming removed 6 bases from V and 6 bases from J, with 11 bases in between. The CDR3 reads CSAGRGSEAFF. In DNA form, the CDR3 reads TGCAGTGCGGGCCGGGGGTCTGAAGCTTTCTTT.

The V call is TRBV9, the J call TRBJ2-2; 8 bases match TRBD2. This CDR3 comprises 16 residues. V dropped 4 bases and J dropped 5; count of bases not matched to a gene: 10. Germline V gene sequence: CDR1 SGDLS, CDR2 YYNGEE. The CDR3 region has the DNA TGTGCCAGCAGCTTATCACTAGCGGAGGGGACCGGGGAGCTGTTTTTT. Amino acid sequence: CASSLSLAEGTGELFF.

The chain couples TRBV6-1 to TRBJ2-7, with 11 bases matching TRBD2. This CDR3 is built from 17 residues. The ends lost 0 bases at V and 3 bases at J; junction bases unmatched: 7. The germline V gene has CDR1 MNHNS and CDR2 SASEGT. CDR3 nucleotide sequence: TGTGCCAGCAGTGAAGCGCGCACTAGCGGGAGTCGCTACGAGCAGTACTTC. Translation: CASSEARTSGSRYEQYF.

V is TRBV7-8 and J is TRBJ1-1; D gene ambiguous. Germline loops: CDR1 SGHVS, CDR2 FQNEAQ. This CDR3 comprises 16 residues. The V end lost 6 bases, the J end lost 4 bases, and 21 bases lay between the germline ends. CDR3 loop: CASSHRHRAVRTEAFF. The DNA for the CDR3 is TGTGCCAGCAGTCATCGTCATAGGGCGGTTCGCACTGAAGCTTTCTTT.

A word on this clone: This sample includes further DNA sequences coding for the same CDR3. This chain links TRBV7-2 with TRBJ1-1; tentatively, D is TRBD1 (6 bases). Trimming took 1 base from V and 0 from J, leaving 6 bases between them. The length of the CDR3 is 14 residues. Germline lookup yields CDR1 SGHTA and CDR2 FQGNSA. The CDR3 nucleotides are TGTGCCAGCAGCTTAGGGACAGTGAACACTGAAGCTTTCTTT. Its translation is CASSLGTVNTEAFF.

J is TRBJ2-5 and V is TRBV4-1, with 7 nucleotides matching TRBD2. Germline CDR1 is MGHRA and CDR2 is YSYEKL. V shed 0 bases and J 3 bases; nucleotides not matched to a gene: 7. This CDR3 has 16 amino acids. The CDR3 loop is CASSQEGVAGEETQYF. Written as DNA, the CDR3 is TGCGCCAGCAGCCAAGAAGGTGTTGCGGGAGAAGAGACCCAGTACTTC.

The CDR3 DNA sequence: TGTGCCAGCAGTTATGGGCGGGCCCCGGAGCCCCAGCATTTT. Protein: CASSYGRAPEPQHF. The chain links TRBV6-6 to TRBJ1-5; D is unclear. CDR3 length equals 14 residues. Germline V CDR1 and CDR2: MNHNY, SVGAGI (reference sequence). V was shortened by 3 bases and J by 8 bases, with 14 bases between the two germline ends.

This chain joins TRBV19 and TRBJ1-5; possible D gene TRBD1, 6 bases. CDR1 and CDR2 (germline): LNHDA, SQIVND (reference sequence). The CDR3 is made up of 15 amino acids. Deletions cut 4 bases from V and 5 bases from J, with 15 bases between. The CDR3 DNA reads TGTGCCAGTAGTAGGGGGGGGACACCTCATCAGCCCCAGCATTTT. Residues: CASSRGGTPHQPQHF.

V is TRBV6-6 and J is TRBJ2-3; D is unclear. The germline V gene encodes CDR1 MNHNY and CDR2 SVGAGI (reference sequence). Trimming removed 4 bases from V and 0 bases from J, with 2 bases in between. The CDR3 covers 12 residues. The CDR3 loop is CASSFSTDTQYF. CDR3 in DNA: TGTGCCAGCAGTTTTAGCACAGATACGCAGTATTTT.

The chain uses TRBV19 and TRBJ2-1; 9 positions agree with TRBD2. Per the germline V gene, CDR1 is LNHDA and CDR2 is SQIVND (reference sequence). The length of the CDR3 is 17 residues. V was clipped by 5 bases and J by 2 bases; unmatched bases: 10. CDR3 loop: CASSFKLAGLTYNEQFF. In DNA, the CDR3 is TGTGCCAGTAGTTTTAAACTAGCGGGTCTAACCTACAATGAGCAGTTCTTC.

The V and J genes are TRBV28 and TRBJ2-7; the D is unclear. V was trimmed by 3 bases and J by 2 bases, leaving 8 bases between them. Per the germline V gene, CDR1 is MDHEN and CDR2 is SYDVKM. CDR3 size: 13 residues. The CDR3 loop is CASSFSRPYEQYF. The CDR3 DNA sequence: TGTGCCAGCAGTTTTTCCCGACCCTACGAGCAGTACTTC. Full variable domain (rest looked up from reference TRBV28 and TRBJ2-7): DVKVTQSSRYLVKRTGEKVFLECVQDMDHENMFWYRQDPGLGLRLIYFSYDVKMKEKGDIPEGYSVSREKKERFSLILESASTNQTSMYLCASSFSRPYEQYFGPGTRLTVT.

The chain links TRBV10-3 to TRBJ1-5; D possibly corresponds to TRBD1 (5 bases). The CDR3 consists of 15 residues. Per germline, CDR1 ENHRY and CDR2 SYGVKD. The V and J ends lost 0 bases and 1 base respectively, with 7 bases between them. This chain's CDR3 is CAISESQGSNQPQHF. CDR3 nucleotide sequence: TGTGCCATCAGTGAGTCCCAGGGAAGCAATCAGCCCCAGCATTTT.

The chain combines TRBV6-1 with TRBJ2-7, with a weak D call TRBD2 (7 bases). Trimming pared 3 bases from V and 5 bases from J, leaving 11 bases between. Germline V gene sequence: CDR1 MNHNS, CDR2 SASEGT. CDR3 length: 13 residues. CDR3 coding DNA: TGTGCCAGCAGTGACCGAGGGGGGGACGAGCAGTACTTC. This sequence encodes CASSDRGGDEQYF.

The genes are TRBV28 and TRBJ2-7; D tentatively fits TRBD1 or TRBD2 (5 bases each). The CDR3 is 12 residues long. Germline-derived CDR1 and CDR2 are MDHEN and SYDVKM. V was clipped by 6 bases and J by 5 bases, with 11 bases between them. The DNA for the CDR3 is TGTGCCAGCAGAACGGGACCGCACGAGCAGTACTTC. It codes for CASRTGPHEQYF. The entire variable domain, with the rest obtained from reference TRBV28 and TRBJ2-7, is as follows: DVKVTQSSRYLVKRTGEKVFLECVQDMDHENMFWYRQDPGLGLRLIYFSYDVKMKEKGDIPEGYSVSREKKERFSLILESASTNQTSMYLCASRTGPHEQYFGPGTRLTVT.

The genes are TRBV27 and TRBJ1-2; D perhaps matches TRBD1 (6 bases). Germline CDR1 MNHEY, CDR2 SMNVEV (reference sequence). V was cut by 6 bases and J by 8 bases, with 19 bases left in between. The CDR3 runs 14 residues. CDR3 amino acids: CASSERGGAQGYTF. The CDR3 nucleotides read TGTGCCAGCAGCGAACGGGGGGGGGCGCAAGGCTACACCTTC.

This sequence joins TRBV15 and TRBJ1-5; TRBD1 aligns across 7 bases. The CDR3 consists of 16 residues. J gave up 0 bases and V 2 bases, and 4 bases lay outside the gene matches. CDR1 LNHNV and CDR2 YYDKDF come from the germline V gene (reference sequence). CDR3 sequence: CATSRLGGSSNQPQHF. As DNA, the CDR3 is TGTGCCACCAGCAGATTAGGGGGCTCTAGCAATCAGCCCCAGCATTTT. The full variable domain, rest sourced from reference TRBV15 and TRBJ1-5, is DAMVIQNPRYQVTQFGKPVTLSCSQTLNHNVMYWYQQKSSQAPKLLFHYYDKDFNNEADTPDNFQSRRPNTSFCFLDIRSPGLGDTAMYLCATSRLGGSSNQPQHFGDGTRLSIL.

V is TRBV28 and J is TRBJ2-3; 10 bases are a match to TRBD2. The CDR3 is 17 amino acids. CDR1 and CDR2 from the germline V gene are MDHEN and SYDVKM. V gave up 6 bases and J gave up 4 bases; unmatched junction bases: 13. CDR3 in amino acids: CASRRLAGLGPPDTQYF. Written as DNA, the CDR3 is TGTGCCAGCAGGCGACTAGCGGGCCTCGGTCCCCCAGATACGCAGTATTTT.

This sequence joins TRBV5-4 and TRBJ2-5, with D unresolved. V gave up 0 bases and J gave up 0 bases, with 0 bases separating them. The CDR3 is 12 amino acids. Germline CDR1 reads SGHNT; CDR2 reads YYREEE (reference sequence). The CDR3 is CASSLDQETQYF. For the CDR3, the DNA is TGTGCCAGCAGCTTGGACCAAGAGACCCAGTACTTC. Looking up the rest from reference TRBV5-4 and TRBJ2-5 gives the full variable domain: ETGVTQSPTHLIKTRGQQVTLRCSSQSGHNTVSWYQQALGQGPQFIFQYYREEENGRGNFPPRFSGLQFPNYSSELNVNALELDDSALYLCASSLDQETQYFGPGTRLLVL.

Here the CDR3 reads CASTKASGRYNEQFF. For the CDR3, the DNA is TGTGCCAGCACCAAGGCTAGCGGGAGGTACAATGAGCAGTTCTTC. The V call is TRBV6-5, the J call TRBJ2-1, with 11 bases matching TRBD2. The CDR3 loop spans 15 amino acids. Germline V lookup: CDR1 MNHEY, CDR2 SVGAGI. J was trimmed by 4 bases and V by 7 bases; bases with no gene match: 6.

This rearrangement joins TRBV5-1 to TRBJ1-4; D remains ambiguous. V was trimmed by 4 bases and J by 1 base, leaving 11 bases between them. The V gene's germline CDR1 is SGHRS and CDR2 YFSETQ. This CDR3 has 15 amino acids. CDR3 protein: CASSRQPETNEKLFF. DNA for the CDR3: TGCGCCAGCAGCCGACAACCCGAAACTAATGAAAAACTGTTTTTT.